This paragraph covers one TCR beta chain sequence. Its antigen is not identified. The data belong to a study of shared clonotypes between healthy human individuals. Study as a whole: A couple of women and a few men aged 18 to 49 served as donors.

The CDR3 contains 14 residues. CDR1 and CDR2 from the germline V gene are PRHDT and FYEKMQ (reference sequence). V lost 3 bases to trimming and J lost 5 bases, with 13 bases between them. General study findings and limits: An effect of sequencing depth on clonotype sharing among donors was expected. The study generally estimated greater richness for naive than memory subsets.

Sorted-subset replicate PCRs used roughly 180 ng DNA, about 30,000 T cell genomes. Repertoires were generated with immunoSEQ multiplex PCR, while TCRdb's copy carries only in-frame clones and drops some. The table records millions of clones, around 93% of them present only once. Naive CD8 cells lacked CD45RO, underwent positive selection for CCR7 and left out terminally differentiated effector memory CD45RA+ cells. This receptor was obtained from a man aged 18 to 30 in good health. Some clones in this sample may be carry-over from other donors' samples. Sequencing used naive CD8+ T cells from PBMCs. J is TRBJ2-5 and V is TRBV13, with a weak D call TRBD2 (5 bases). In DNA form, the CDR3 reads TGTGCCAGCAGCTTCGGCCAACCGGGGGAGACCCAGTACTTC. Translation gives CASSFGQPGETQYF.